The 21 T cell receptor delta chains below were found in one sample sequenced in a study of Vδ1+ human thymocytes. These TCRs' antigens remain unknown. Study outcomes and limitations: Highly polyclonal TRG and TRD repertoires with Gaussian CDR3 length distributions appeared in thymus.

The template was reverse-transcribed extracted RNA. CDR3 amplicons came from multiplex PCR with pooled V-gene forward and constant-region reverse primers. TCRdb re-processed the multiplex PCR reads using CATT. This table holds 70,000 to 90,000 delta-chain clones, 30% to 40% found once. Source material: Vdelta1+ gamma-delta thymocytes from the thymus. The subset denotes: FACS-sorted CD3+ TCRalphabeta- TCRVdelta1+ TCRVdelta2- thymocytes. These receptors originate from a boy less than two years old who had congenital heart surgery.

This chain links TRDV1 with TRDJ1, with D unclear. The CDR3 totals 20 residues. Germline values: CDR1 TSWWSYY, CDR2 QGS. V gave up 4 bases and J gave up 0 bases, with 27 bases separating them. CDR3 nucleotides: TGTGCTCTTGGGGTTCGCCTTTTCGGGTACCGGGGTCTGTACACCGATAAACTCATCTTT. Protein product: CALGVRLFGYRGLYTDKLIF.

The rearrangement uses TRDV2 and TRDJ1; no firm D call. V was pared by 2 bases and J by 0 bases, with 12 bases between. Germline V CDR1 and CDR2: GEAIGNYY, EKD. The CDR3 totals 15 residues. The CDR3 loop is CACDRYRAYTDKLIF. In DNA form, the CDR3 reads TGTGCCTGTGACAGGTACCGGGCGTACACCGATAAACTCATCTTT.

The chain joins TRDV1 to TRDJ2; unclear D gene. CDR1 TSWWSYY and CDR2 QGS come from the germline V gene. The CDR3 consists of 17 residues. Trimming pared 1 base from V and 3 bases from J, leaving 15 bases between. The CDR3 loop is CALGEPALYSLTAQLFF. The DNA for the CDR3 is TGTGCTCTTGGGGAACCTGCGCTATACTCTCTGACAGCACAACTCTTCTTT.

Comment on this clone: One end of the junction fails to match germline, which may point to a read error. This rearrangement joins TRDV1 to TRDJ1; D perhaps matches TRDD3 (5 bases). In germline, CDR1 is TSWWSYY, CDR2 QGS. This CDR3 comprises 20 residues. This chain's CDR3 is CARGELWDPSPPAYTDKLIF. CDR3 coding DNA: TGTGCTCGTGGGGAACTATGGGATCCGTCACCCCCCGCTTACACCGATAAACTCATCTTT.

This clone was seen a single time. The chain combines TRDV1 with TRDJ1; TRDD3 agrees at 13 bases. CDR1 and CDR2 (germline): TSWWSYY, QGS. The CDR3 runs 23 residues. The V gene end was trimmed by 4 bases and the J gene end by 4 bases; junction bases not matched to a gene: 27. CDR3 region: CALGVPLFPSSWYWGIRSDKLIF. The CDR3 nucleotides read TGTGCTCTTGGGGTCCCCCTCTTTCCCTCGAGTTGGTACTGGGGGATACGGAGCGATAAACTCATCTTT.

Details on this clone: The DNA is omitted, as the CDR3 cannot be located on it reliably, and the CDR3 follows TCRdb's listing. V and J are TRDV1 and TRDJ1; the table's D call, TRDD3, was not checked against the DNA. CDR1 is TSWWSYY and CDR2 is QGS in the germline V gene. The CDR3 has 15 amino acids, counting both end residues. CDR3 region: CALGDLGQGNDKLIF.

This clone appeared a few times. This sequence joins TRDV1 and TRDJ1; D not certain. The V gene's germline CDR1 is TSWWSYY and CDR2 QGS. The length of the CDR3 is 17 residues. Trimming shortened V by 5 bases and J by 0 bases, and 19 bases separated the two germline ends. CDR3 amino acids: CALGNLDCKLYTDKLIF. The CDR3 DNA reads TGTGCTCTTGGGAACCTAGACTGCAAACTTTACACCGATAAACTCATCTTT.

The genes are TRDV1 and TRDJ1; 9 bases match TRDD3. V lost 9 bases, J lost 0 bases, and 14 bases stayed unmatched. Germline CDR1 is TSWWSYY and CDR2 is QGS. CDR3 length equals 17 residues. The CDR3 DNA is TGTGCTCTGGATGGGTGGGCTGGGGGATCTTACACCGATAAACTCATCTTT. This encodes CALDGWAGGSYTDKLIF.

The chain combines TRDV1 with TRDJ1, with 11 bases lining up with TRDD3. The CDR3 is 25 residues long. CDR1 TSWWSYY and CDR2 QGS come from the germline V gene. Trimming at V came to 0 bases and at J to 0 bases, leaving 27 bases not matched to a gene. CDR3 nucleotides: TGTGCTCTTGGGGAACTCGTGCCGAACGCATACTCCTGGGGGATACCTGCCCTGTACACCGATAAACTCATCTTT. It specifies CALGELVPNAYSWGIPALYTDKLIF.

The chain uses TRDV1 and TRDJ1, with 12 bases that match TRDD3. The CDR3 is made up of 20 amino acids. The junction had 21 bases not matched to a gene; V was cut back by 9 bases and J by 1 base. Germline V gene sequence: CDR1 TSWWSYY, CDR2 QGS. Here the CDR3 DNA reads TGTGCTCTGACCCCACTCGGGGACTCACTGGGGGATACCACCACCGATAAACTCATCTTT. It encodes CALTPLGDSLGDTTTDKLIF.

This clone has more than one count but fewer than ten. V and J are TRDV1 and TRDJ1; 11 bases line up with TRDD3. The CDR3 is 25 residues long. Germline loops: CDR1 TSWWSYY, CDR2 QGS. Trimming cost V 2 bases and J 0 bases; bases outside gene matches: 29. The DNA of the CDR3 is TGTGCTCTTGGGGAAGGGGGTACAGACCCGTGGTGGGGGATACGCCCCAGGGAGTACACCGATAAACTCATCTTT. It codes for CALGEGGTDPWWGIRPREYTDKLIF.

Concerning this clone: Within the sample, other DNA sequences also encode this same CDR3. The chain couples TRDV1 to TRDJ1, with TRDD3 matching 11 bases. This CDR3 has 18 amino acids. V shed 1 base and J 3 bases; nucleotides not matched to a gene: 10. Per the germline V gene, CDR1 is TSWWSYY and CDR2 is QGS. CDR3 nucleotides: TGTGCTCTTGGGGAACGGGCTCTGGGGGATACATTGGCCGATAAACTCATCTTT. The encoded protein is CALGERALGDTLADKLIF.

Only a few counts were recorded for this clone. V and J are TRDV1 and TRDJ1, with 8 nucleotides matching TRDD3. The CDR3 is 22 residues long. Germline V gene sequence: CDR1 TSWWSYY, CDR2 QGS. Germline trimming cut 6 bases from V and 2 bases from J; bases unmatched to any gene: 29. CDR3 nucleotides: TGTGCTCTTGGAAACGGTCCTGACCAGATTTTTACTGGGGGCCACGGGACCGATAAACTCATCTTT. This encodes CALGNGPDQIFTGGHGTDKLIF.

V gene TRDV2 combines with J gene TRDJ1, with 12 bases lining up with TRDD3. Trimming at V came to 3 bases and at J to 0 bases, leaving 16 bases not matched to a gene. This CDR3 has 20 residues. Germline-derived CDR1 and CDR2 are GEAIGNYY and EKD. CDR3 DNA sequence: TGTGCCTGTGACGCTTTGCTGGGGGATACGGACTCGCGGTACACCGATAAACTCATCTTT. It is translated as CACDALLGDTDSRYTDKLIF.

There are a few counts of this clone. The rearrangement uses TRDV1 and TRDJ1; 9 bases are shared with TRDD3. V dropped 1 base and J dropped 0; count of bases not matched to a gene: 18. The CDR3 covers 21 residues. Germline loops: CDR1 TSWWSYY, CDR2 QGS. The CDR3 is CALGEPSRTGDTGVYTDKLIF. In nucleotides, the CDR3 is TGTGCTCTTGGGGAACCTTCGCGTACTGGGGATACGGGGGTTTACACCGATAAACTCATCTTT.

This clone appeared a few times. This chain joins TRDV1 and TRDJ1; 7 bases are a match to TRDD3. Per germline, CDR1 TSWWSYY and CDR2 QGS. CDR3 length: 18 residues. V was pared by 6 bases and J by 2 bases, with 18 bases of the junction left unmatched. The CDR3 DNA is TGTGCTCTTGGTCGCCTAAGGGGGGGATTCCGGATGACCGATAAACTCATCTTT. The encoded protein is CALGRLRGGFRMTDKLIF.

The chain combines TRDV1 with TRDJ1, with 9 positions matching TRDD3. Germline V CDR1 and CDR2: TSWWSYY, QGS. The length of the CDR3 is 18 residues. The trim removed 1 base at V and 7 bases at J, leaving 16 bases unmatched. The CDR3 reads CALGEPLVGDRRRRKLIF. CDR3 coding DNA: TGTGCTCTTGGGGAACCCTTAGTGGGGGATAGAAGGAGGCGTAAACTCATCTTT.

The chain couples TRDV1 to TRDJ1, with 9 positions matching TRDD3. The germline CDR1 and CDR2 sequences are TSWWSYY and QGS. V was pared by 3 bases and J by 0 bases, with 17 bases of the junction left unmatched. This CDR3 region has 20 residues. The CDR3 here is CALGDDQGYYWGTYTDKLIF. For the CDR3, the DNA is TGTGCTCTTGGGGACGATCAAGGCTATTACTGGGGGACGTACACCGATAAACTCATCTTT.

This chain connects TRDV2 to TRDJ1; TRDD3 matches at 11 bases. The CDR3 extends over 22 amino acids. V lost 4 bases, J lost 4 bases, and 28 bases stayed unmatched. CDR1 and CDR2 from the germline V gene are GEAIGNYY and EKD. DNA of the CDR3: TGTGCCTGTGATCCCCTCACGTTACTGGGGGATATCTTCCCTAGGCCCATCGATAAACTCATCTTT. Its translation: CACDPLTLLGDIFPRPIDKLIF.

The rearrangement joins TRDV1 to TRDJ1, with TRDD2 identical over 7 bases. V was clipped by 0 bases and J by 0 bases; unmatched bases: 19. Germline V gives CDR1 TSWWSYY, CDR2 QGS. The CDR3 covers 21 residues. The CDR3, as DNA: TGTGCTCTTGGGGAACTCCGTTCCTACCCTAGAGGGGGCCACTACACCGATAAACTCATCTTT. Protein: CALGELRSYPRGGHYTDKLIF.

The V call is TRDV1, the J call TRDJ1, with a tentative D call TRDD3 (6 bases). Trimming removed 4 bases from V and 9 bases from J, with 18 bases in between. The germline gives CDR1 TSWWSYY, CDR2 QGS. The CDR3 spans 14 residues. This chain's CDR3 is CALGGRGDRGQLIF. The CDR3 bases are TGTGCTCTTGGGGGACGAGGGGATCGAGGTCAACTCATCTTT.